This T cell receptor beta chain was found in a study of CD8 T cells in Susac syndrome. Treatment-naive patients with stable or active relapsing-remitting disease were the multiple sclerosis controls. A quantity of about 0.5 to 1 ug RNA underwent reverse transcription using random hexamers. TCRdb ran MiXCR on the immunoSEQ multiplex PCR reads and lists one entry per CDR3 protein. The data show about 180,000 distinct CDR3 sequences, approximately 96% seen once. Sequenced sample: CD8+ T cells from PBMCs. The TCR originated in a human donor with multiple sclerosis.

This chain's CDR3 is CASSAAGDPYEQYF. The DNA of the CDR3 is TGTGCCAGCAGCGCCGCAGGGGACCCCTACGAGCAGTACTTC. The chain employs TRBV7-9 and TRBJ2-7; tentatively, D is TRBD1 (6 bases). The V gene lost 5 bases and the J gene lost 2 bases, with 13 bases spanning the gap. The length of the CDR3 is 14 residues. Germline V gives CDR1 SEHNR, CDR2 FQNEAQ (reference sequence).